Shown below are 18 T cell receptor beta chains from a single sample sequenced in a study of T cell responses to AZD1222 COVID-19 vaccine. The method was immunoSEQ multiplex PCR; TCRdb's version includes in-frame clones alone and lacks a portion of them. Found here are fewer than 90,000 clones, 70% to 90% of them singletons; the top ten hold 4.5% to 7%. The specimen was peripheral blood, collected 28 days after the second AZD1222 dose. Receptor source: an adult who received the AZD1222 COVID-19 vaccine.

The chain recombines TRBV5-6 with TRBJ2-5; D possibly corresponds to TRBD2 (5 bases). The CDR3 totals 14 residues. CDR1 and CDR2 (germline): SGHDT, YYEEEE. V shed 2 bases and J shed 5 bases, with 13 bases lying between them. The DNA for the CDR3 is TGTGCCAGCAGCTTCGGGGTCGAGGCGGAGACCCAGTACTTC. Translating gives CASSFGVEAETQYF.

This rearrangement joins TRBV6-2 or TRBV6-3 to TRBJ2-1; 14 nucleotides line up with TRBD2. The germline CDR1 and CDR2 sequences are MNHEY and SVGEGT. V shed 2 bases, J shed 6 bases, and the junction held 6 bases outside the gene matches. The CDR3 is 17 amino acids. CDR3 loop: CASSYPGLAGVSNEQFF. The CDR3 DNA reads TGTGCCAGCAGTTACCCGGGACTAGCGGGAGTGAGCAATGAGCAGTTCTTC.

The chain joins TRBV5-1 to TRBJ1-3, with a weak D call TRBD1 (5 bases). Trimming removed 0 bases from V and 11 bases from J, with 12 bases in between. The germline gives CDR1 SGHRS, CDR2 YFSETQ. This CDR3 is built from 13 residues. Here the CDR3 reads CASSLEGSGAIYF. In nucleotides, the CDR3 is TGCGCCAGCAGCTTGGAGGGCTCGGGGGCCATATATTTT.

The rearrangement links TRBV14 to TRBJ2-4; D possibly corresponds to TRBD2 (6 bases). V was trimmed by 1 base and J by 1 base, leaving 11 bases between them. The CDR3 is 16 amino acids. In germline, CDR1 is SGHDN, CDR2 FVKESK. CDR3 protein: CASSQVGGIAKNIQYF. The CDR3 nucleotides read TGTGCCAGCAGCCAAGTGGGAGGAATTGCCAAAAACATTCAGTACTTC.

The rearrangement uses TRBV5-1 and TRBJ2-7; D assignment may be TRBD1 or TRBD2 (5 bases each). The length of the CDR3 is 15 residues. V was shortened by 2 bases and J by 0 bases, with 12 bases between the two germline ends. The germline V gene has CDR1 SGHRS and CDR2 YFSETQ. The DNA of the CDR3 is TGCGCCAGCAGCTTCGACAGTGGGAGCTCCTACGAGCAGTACTTC. Translated, it gives CASSFDSGSSYEQYF.

This clone has just one count. This chain links TRBV19 with TRBJ1-2; 8 bases map to TRBD1. Per germline, CDR1 LNHDA and CDR2 SQIVND (reference sequence). Unmatched junction bases numbered 8, after V lost 7 bases and J lost 4 bases. The CDR3 is made up of 14 amino acids. The CDR3 loop reads CASKVGQGPYGYTF. The DNA for the CDR3 is TGTGCCAGTAAAGTCGGACAGGGTCCCTATGGCTACACCTTC.

The V and J genes are TRBV10-1 and TRBJ2-3, with D possibly called TRBD1 or TRBD2 (6 bases each). V dropped 0 bases and J dropped 6 bases, with 13 bases sitting between them. CDR1 WNHNN and CDR2 SYGVQD come from the germline V gene (reference sequence). The CDR3 runs 15 residues. In nucleotides, the CDR3 is TGCGCCAGCAGTGAGTCGGGGGGCCTCCGGGATACGCAGTATTTT. This codes for CASSESGGLRDTQYF.

V usage is TRBV7-3 and J usage is TRBJ1-4, with D possibly matching TRBD1 (5 bases). From germline, CDR1 is SGHTA and CDR2 FQGTGA. The CDR3 totals 13 residues. Trimming removed 0 bases from V and 12 bases from J, with 11 bases in between. CDR3 sequence (DNA): TGTGCCAGCAGCTTAACGGCGGCGGGGGAACTGTTTTTT. It translates to CASSLTAAGELFF.

V and J are TRBV28 and TRBJ2-3; TRBD2 is a possible D gene (6 bases). CDR1 and CDR2 (germline): MDHEN, SYDVKM. V shed 6 bases and J shed 7 bases, with 17 bases lying between them. The CDR3 extends over 14 amino acids. As DNA, the CDR3 is TGTGCCAGCAGCGCGCCCGGGGGTGTGAATACGCAGTATTTT. Encoded protein: CASSAPGGVNTQYF. Drawing the rest from reference TRBV28 and TRBJ2-3, the complete variable domain is DVKVTQSSRYLVKRTGEKVFLECVQDMDHENMFWYRQDPGLGLRLIYFSYDVKMKEKGDIPEGYSVSREKKERFSLILESASTNQTSMYLCASSAPGGVNTQYFGPGTRLTVL.

This clone has a single count. The genes are TRBV4-1 and TRBJ1-3; possible D gene TRBD1, 5 bases. V gave up 0 bases and J gave up 2 bases, with 20 bases separating them. The CDR3 loop spans 19 amino acids. Germline V gene lookup returns CDR1 MGHRA and CDR2 YSYEKL. CDR3 bases: TGCGCCAGCAGCCAAGAGTCCGTGAAGGGGTCTAGGGCTGGAAACACCATATATTTT. Translated, it gives CASSQESVKGSRAGNTIYF.

The chain employs TRBV5-5 and TRBJ2-4, with 7 bases fitting TRBD2. V lost 0 bases, J lost 0 bases, and 6 bases stayed unmatched. This CDR3 has 17 amino acids. Germline CDR1 and CDR2: SGHKS and YYEKEE (reference sequence). In DNA form, the CDR3 reads TGTGCCAGCAGCTTGGTAAGAGCGGGGCTAGCCAAAAACATTCAGTACTTC. This sequence encodes CASSLVRAGLAKNIQYF.

A remark on this clone: Other DNA sequences in this specimen translate into the identical CDR3. The chain joins TRBV5-1 to TRBJ2-1; no definite D call. Germline CDR1 is SGHRS and CDR2 is YFSETQ. V lost 0 bases and J 0 bases, leaving 10 bases between the germline ends. This CDR3 has 16 amino acids. The DNA of the CDR3 is TGCGCCAGCAGCTTGGGCACGGCTAGCTCCTACAATGAGCAGTTCTTC. Amino acids: CASSLGTASSYNEQFF.

As regards this clone: This same CDR3 is encoded by further DNA sequences in the sample. The chain recombines TRBV2 with TRBJ1-2; 8 nucleotides align to TRBD1. Germline CDR1 SNHLY, CDR2 FYNNEI. J lost 6 bases, V lost 3 bases, and 3 bases had no gene match. The CDR3 is 13 amino acids. The CDR3 loop is CASSDRGLNGYTF. CDR3 coding DNA: TGTGCCAGCAGTGACAGGGGGCTGAATGGCTACACCTTC.

This sequence joins TRBV5-1 and TRBJ2-7; a weak D match, TRBD2 (6 bases). V lost 6 bases, J lost 6 bases, and 19 bases lay in between. CDR1 is SGHRS and CDR2 is YFSETQ in the germline V gene. The CDR3 runs 14 residues. CDR3 coding DNA: TGCGCCAGCAACGATGGGGGGATCGGAGGCGAGCAGTACTTC. It specifies CASNDGGIGGEQYF. Full variable domain (outside the CDR3, taken from reference TRBV5-1 and TRBJ2-7): KAGVTQTPRYLIKTRGQQVTLSCSPISGHRSVSWYQQTPGQGLQFLFEYFSETQRNKGNFPGRFSGRQFSNSRSEMNVSTLELGDSALYLCASNDGGIGGEQYFGPGTRLTVT.

On this clone itself: Other DNA sequences of this sample code for an identical CDR3. J is TRBJ1-6 and V is TRBV6-5; 8 bases agree with TRBD1. This CDR3 has 14 residues. Per germline, CDR1 MNHEY and CDR2 SVGAGI. V dropped 2 bases and J dropped 7; count of bases not matched to a gene: 1. CDR3 DNA: TGTGCCAGCAGTTACGGACAGGGCAATTCACCCCTCCACTTT. Translated, it gives CASSYGQGNSPLHF.

The chain couples TRBV19 to TRBJ2-2, with 9 bases fitting TRBD1. The CDR3 has 15 amino acids. Germline values: CDR1 LNHDA, CDR2 SQIVND (reference sequence). V lost 5 bases, J lost 4 bases, and 5 bases stayed unmatched. CDR3 protein: CASSAGTGSTGELFF. CDR3 nucleotide sequence: TGTGCCAGTAGTGCCGGGACAGGGTCCACCGGGGAGCTGTTTTTT. The whole variable domain, remainder taken from reference TRBV19 and TRBJ2-2, is DGGITQSPKYLFRKEGQNVTLSCEQNLNHDAMYWYRQDPGQGLRLIYYSQIVNDFQKGDIAEGYSVSREKKESFPLTVTSAQKNPTAFYLCASSAGTGSTGELFFGEGSRLTVL.

The chain links TRBV7-8 to TRBJ2-7; D is perhaps TRBD1 (6 bases). Trimming removed 8 bases from V and 2 bases from J, with 19 bases in between. The CDR3 spans 15 residues. In germline, CDR1 is SGHVS, CDR2 FQNEAQ. The CDR3 spells CASLDRSVGAYEQYF. The CDR3 DNA reads TGTGCCAGCCTCGACAGGTCCGTTGGAGCCTACGAGCAGTACTTC.

The gene calls are TRBV21-1 and TRBJ2-7; no check of the table's D call, TRBD2, against the DNA was made. TRBV21-1 is tagged as a pseudogene. This CDR3 has 13 residues. The CDR3 region has the DNA TGTGCCAGCAGCAAAATGGGGGGGAGCGAGCAGTACTTC. Residues: CASSKMGGSEQYF.